The present T cell receptor (beta chain) was sequenced within a study of beta chain features in type 1 diabetes. Study findings and constraints: Type 1 diabetes patients showed a moderate but significant shortening of TCRB CDR3s in all four CD4+ subsets.

One heparinised draw, averaging about 110 mL, was taken per donor. V was pared by 0 bases and J by 7 bases, with 6 bases of the junction left unmatched. Germline-derived CDR1 and CDR2 are LGHNA and YNFKEQ. The CDR3 consists of 16 residues. This clone was observed a handful of times. Antigen specificity is unknown. What was sequenced were expressed TCRB transcripts, since all of the isolated RNA had been reverse transcribed. Generated by immunoSEQ multiplex PCR, the TCRdb table keeps only in-frame clones and is missing some. The sample yields over 650,000 clones, over 12% seen once. The chain employs TRBV4-2 and TRBJ2-1; 10 bases map to TRBD2. Material: naive CD4+ T cells from blood. The TCR comes from a man between 18 and 29 years old with type 1 diabetes. The CDR3 DNA is TGTGCCAGCAGCCAAGAGAGCGGGGGGGCCAAAAATGAGCAGTTCTTC. It codes for CASSQESGGAKNEQFF.